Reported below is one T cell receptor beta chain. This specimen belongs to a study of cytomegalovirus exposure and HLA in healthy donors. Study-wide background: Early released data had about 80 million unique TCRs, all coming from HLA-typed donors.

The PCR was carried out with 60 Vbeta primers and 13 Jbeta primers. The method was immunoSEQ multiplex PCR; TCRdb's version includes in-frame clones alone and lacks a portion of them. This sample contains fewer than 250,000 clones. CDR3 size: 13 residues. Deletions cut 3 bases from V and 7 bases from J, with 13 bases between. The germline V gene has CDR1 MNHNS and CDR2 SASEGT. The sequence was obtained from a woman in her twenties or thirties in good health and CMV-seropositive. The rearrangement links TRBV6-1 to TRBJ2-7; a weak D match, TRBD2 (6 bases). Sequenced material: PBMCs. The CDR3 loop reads CASSDQPGREQYF. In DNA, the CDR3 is TGTGCCAGCAGTGATCAGCCAGGGAGGGAGCAGTACTTC.